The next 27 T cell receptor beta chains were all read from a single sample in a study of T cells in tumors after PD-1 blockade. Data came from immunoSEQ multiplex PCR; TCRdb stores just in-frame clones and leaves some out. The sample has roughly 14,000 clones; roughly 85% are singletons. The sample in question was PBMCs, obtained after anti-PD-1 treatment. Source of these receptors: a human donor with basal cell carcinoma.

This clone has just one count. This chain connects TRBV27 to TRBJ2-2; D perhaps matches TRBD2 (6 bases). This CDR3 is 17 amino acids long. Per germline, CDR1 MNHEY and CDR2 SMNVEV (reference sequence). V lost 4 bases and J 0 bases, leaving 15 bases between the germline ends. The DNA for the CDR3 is TGTGCCAGCAGTTCGGTGGGGGGAGCCCCGAACACCGGGGAGCTGTTTTTT. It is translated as CASSSVGGAPNTGELFF.

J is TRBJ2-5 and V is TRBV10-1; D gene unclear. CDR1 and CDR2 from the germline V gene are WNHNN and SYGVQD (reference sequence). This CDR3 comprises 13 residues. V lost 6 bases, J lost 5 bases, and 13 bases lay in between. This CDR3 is CASSVATGETQYF. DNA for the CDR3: TGCGCCAGCAGCGTTGCGACCGGGGAGACCCAGTACTTC.

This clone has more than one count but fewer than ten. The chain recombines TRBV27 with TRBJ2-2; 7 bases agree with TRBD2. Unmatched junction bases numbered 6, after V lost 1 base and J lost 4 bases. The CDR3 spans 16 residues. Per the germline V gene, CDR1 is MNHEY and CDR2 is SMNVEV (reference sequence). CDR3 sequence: CASSLWGGGTTGELFF. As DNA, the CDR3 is TGTGCCAGCAGTTTATGGGGGGGAGGCACCACCGGGGAGCTGTTTTTT.

The CDR3 loop is CASSPWRGASTDTQYF. The CDR3 DNA follows: TGTGCCAGCAGCCCTTGGAGGGGGGCTAGCACAGATACGCAGTATTTT. This chain joins TRBV7-3 and TRBJ2-3; D might be TRBD1 or TRBD2, each matching 6 bases. Trimming left V 5 bases short and J 0 bases short, with 15 bases between. Germline assignment: CDR1 SGHTA and CDR2 FQGTGA. This CDR3 is built from 16 residues.

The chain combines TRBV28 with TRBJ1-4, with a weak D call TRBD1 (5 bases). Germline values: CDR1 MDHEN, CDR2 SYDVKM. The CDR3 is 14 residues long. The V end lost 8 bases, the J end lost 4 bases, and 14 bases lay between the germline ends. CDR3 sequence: CASGHRDYNEKLFF. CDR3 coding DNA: TGTGCCAGCGGTCACCGGGACTATAATGAAAAACTGTTTTTT.

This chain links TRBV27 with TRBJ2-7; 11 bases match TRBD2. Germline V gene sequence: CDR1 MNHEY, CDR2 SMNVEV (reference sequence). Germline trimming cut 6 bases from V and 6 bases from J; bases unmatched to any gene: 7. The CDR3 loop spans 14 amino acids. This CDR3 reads CASRIAGGPSEQYF. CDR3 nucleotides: TGTGCCAGCAGAATAGCGGGGGGGCCCTCCGAGCAGTACTTC.

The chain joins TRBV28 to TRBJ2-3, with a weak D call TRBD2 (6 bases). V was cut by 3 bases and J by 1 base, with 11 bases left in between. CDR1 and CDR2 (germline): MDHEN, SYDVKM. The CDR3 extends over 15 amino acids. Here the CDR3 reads CASSLKLAGTDTQYF. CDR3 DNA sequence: TGTGCCAGCAGTTTGAAGTTAGCGGGCACAGATACGCAGTATTTT.

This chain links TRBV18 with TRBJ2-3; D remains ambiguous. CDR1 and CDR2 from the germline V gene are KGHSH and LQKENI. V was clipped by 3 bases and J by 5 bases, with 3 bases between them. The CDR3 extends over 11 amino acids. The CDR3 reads CASSPGDTQYF. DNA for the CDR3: TGTGCCAGCTCACCGGGAGATACGCAGTATTTT.

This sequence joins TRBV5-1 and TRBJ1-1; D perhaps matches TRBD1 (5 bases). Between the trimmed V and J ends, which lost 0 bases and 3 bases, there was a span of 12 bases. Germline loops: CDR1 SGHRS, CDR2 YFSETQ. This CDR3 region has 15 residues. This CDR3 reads CASSLAPVGDTEAFF. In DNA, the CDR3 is TGCGCCAGCAGCTTGGCCCCAGTGGGGGACACTGAAGCTTTCTTT.

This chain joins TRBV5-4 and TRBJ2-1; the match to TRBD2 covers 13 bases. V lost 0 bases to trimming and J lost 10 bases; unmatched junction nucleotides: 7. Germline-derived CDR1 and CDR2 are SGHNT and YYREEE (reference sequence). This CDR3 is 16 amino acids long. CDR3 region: CASSLDGLAGVREQFF. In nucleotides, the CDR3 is TGTGCCAGCAGCTTGGATGGACTAGCGGGAGTACGGGAGCAGTTCTTC.

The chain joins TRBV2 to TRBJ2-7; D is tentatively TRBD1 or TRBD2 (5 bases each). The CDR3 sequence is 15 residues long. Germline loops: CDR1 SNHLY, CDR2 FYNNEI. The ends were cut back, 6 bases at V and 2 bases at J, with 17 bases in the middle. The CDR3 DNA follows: TGTGCCAGCAGCGGCCCGGGACGTTCCGCCTACGAGCAGTACTTC. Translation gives CASSGPGRSAYEQYF.

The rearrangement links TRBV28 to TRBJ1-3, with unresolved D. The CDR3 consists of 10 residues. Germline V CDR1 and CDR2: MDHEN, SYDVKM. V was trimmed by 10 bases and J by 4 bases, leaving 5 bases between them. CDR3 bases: TGTGCCACCGGAGGAAACACCATATATTTT. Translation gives CATGGNTIYF.

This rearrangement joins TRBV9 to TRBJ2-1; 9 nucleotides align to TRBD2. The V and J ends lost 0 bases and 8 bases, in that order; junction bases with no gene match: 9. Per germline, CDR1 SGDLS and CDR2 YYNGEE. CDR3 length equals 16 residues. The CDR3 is CASSVGGGLAGYEQFF. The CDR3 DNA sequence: TGTGCCAGCAGCGTAGGGGGAGGGCTAGCGGGATATGAGCAGTTCTTC.

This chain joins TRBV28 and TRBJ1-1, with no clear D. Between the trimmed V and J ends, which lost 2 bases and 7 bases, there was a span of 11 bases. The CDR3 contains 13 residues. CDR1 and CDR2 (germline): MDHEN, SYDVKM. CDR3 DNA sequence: TGTGCCAGCAGTTTAAACCAGAGAGATGAAGCTTTCTTT. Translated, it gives CASSLNQRDEAFF.

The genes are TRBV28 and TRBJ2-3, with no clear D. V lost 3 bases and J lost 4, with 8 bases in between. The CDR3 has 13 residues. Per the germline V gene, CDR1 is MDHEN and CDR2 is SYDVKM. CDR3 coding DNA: TGTGCCAGCAGTTTTACTGCGGCAGATACGCAGTATTTT. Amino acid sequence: CASSFTAADTQYF.

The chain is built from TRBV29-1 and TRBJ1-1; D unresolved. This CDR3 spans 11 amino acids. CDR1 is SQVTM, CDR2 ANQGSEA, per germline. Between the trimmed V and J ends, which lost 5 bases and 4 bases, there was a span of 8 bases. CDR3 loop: CSVKYGTEAFF. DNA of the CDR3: TGCAGCGTTAAGTATGGCACTGAAGCTTTCTTT.

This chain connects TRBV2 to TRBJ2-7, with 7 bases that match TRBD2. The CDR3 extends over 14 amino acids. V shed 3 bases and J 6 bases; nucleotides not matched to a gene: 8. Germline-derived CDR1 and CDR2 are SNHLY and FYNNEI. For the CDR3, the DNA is TGTGCCAGCAGTGATAAGCGGGATCCTGGCGAGCAGTACTTC. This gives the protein CASSDKRDPGEQYF.

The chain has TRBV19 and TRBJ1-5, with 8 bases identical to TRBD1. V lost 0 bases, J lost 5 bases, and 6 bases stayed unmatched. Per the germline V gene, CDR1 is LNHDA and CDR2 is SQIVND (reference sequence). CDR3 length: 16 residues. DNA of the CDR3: TGTGCCAGTAGTATAGATCGACAGGGGAATTATCAGCCCCAGCATTTT. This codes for CASSIDRQGNYQPQHF.

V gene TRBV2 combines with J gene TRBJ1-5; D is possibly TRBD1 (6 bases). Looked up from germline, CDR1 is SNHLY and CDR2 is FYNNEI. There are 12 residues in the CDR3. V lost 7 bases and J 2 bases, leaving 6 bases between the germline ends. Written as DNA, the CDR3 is TGTGCCAGCACAGGGGGCAATCAGCCCCAGCATTTT. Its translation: CASTGGNQPQHF.

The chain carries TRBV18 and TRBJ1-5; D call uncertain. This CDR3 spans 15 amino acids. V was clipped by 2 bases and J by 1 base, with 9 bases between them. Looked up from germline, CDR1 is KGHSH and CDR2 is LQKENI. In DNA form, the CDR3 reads TGTGCCAGCTCACCAATAGGGCTGAGCAATCAGCCCCAGCATTTT. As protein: CASSPIGLSNQPQHF.

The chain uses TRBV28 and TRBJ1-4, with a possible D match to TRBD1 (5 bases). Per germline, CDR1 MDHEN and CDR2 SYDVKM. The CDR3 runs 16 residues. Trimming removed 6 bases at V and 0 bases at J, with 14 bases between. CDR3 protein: CASRNDRPATNEKLFF. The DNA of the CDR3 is TGTGCCAGCAGGAATGACAGACCTGCAACTAATGAAAAACTGTTTTTT.

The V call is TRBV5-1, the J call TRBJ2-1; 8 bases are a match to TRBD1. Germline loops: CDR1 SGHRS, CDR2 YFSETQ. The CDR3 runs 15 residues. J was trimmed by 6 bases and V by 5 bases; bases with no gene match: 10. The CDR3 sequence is CASSEDRGLGNEQFF. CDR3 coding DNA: TGCGCCAGCAGTGAAGACAGGGGACTTGGCAATGAGCAGTTCTTC.

The CDR3 spells CASRMTGPAGYGYTF. In DNA form, the CDR3 reads TGTGCCAGTAGGATGACAGGGCCGGCAGGCTATGGCTACACCTTC. The chain recombines TRBV19 with TRBJ1-2; 7 nucleotides align to TRBD1. CDR1 is LNHDA and CDR2 is SQIVND in the germline V gene (reference sequence). CDR3 length: 15 amino acids. V was pared by 6 bases and J by 4 bases, with 11 bases of the junction left unmatched.

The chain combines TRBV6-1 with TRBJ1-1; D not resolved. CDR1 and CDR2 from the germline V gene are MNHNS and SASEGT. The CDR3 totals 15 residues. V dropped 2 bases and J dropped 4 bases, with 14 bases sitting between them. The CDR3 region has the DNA TGTGCCAGCAGTGAACGGTTCGGGTCGGGCACTGAAGCTTTCTTT. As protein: CASSERFGSGTEAFF.

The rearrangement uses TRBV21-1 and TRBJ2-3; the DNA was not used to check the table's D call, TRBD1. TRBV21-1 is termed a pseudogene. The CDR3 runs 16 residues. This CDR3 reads CASSKDKQGSTDTQYF. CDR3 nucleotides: TGTGCCAGCAGCAAAGATAAACAGGGTAGCACAGATACGCAGTATTTT.

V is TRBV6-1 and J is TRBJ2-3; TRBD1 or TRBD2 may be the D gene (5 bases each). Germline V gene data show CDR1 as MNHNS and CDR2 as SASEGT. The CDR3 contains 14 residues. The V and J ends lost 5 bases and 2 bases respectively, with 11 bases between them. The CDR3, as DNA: TGTGCCAGCAGTTCGGGACCCCCCACAGATACGCAGTATTTT. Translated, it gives CASSSGPPTDTQYF.

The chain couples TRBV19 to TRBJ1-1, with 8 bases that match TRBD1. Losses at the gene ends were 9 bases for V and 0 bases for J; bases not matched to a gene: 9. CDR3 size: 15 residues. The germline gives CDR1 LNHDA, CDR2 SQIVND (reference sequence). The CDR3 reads CASWDRTTLNTEAFF. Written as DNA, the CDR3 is TGTGCCAGCTGGGACAGGACAACATTGAACACTGAAGCTTTCTTT.